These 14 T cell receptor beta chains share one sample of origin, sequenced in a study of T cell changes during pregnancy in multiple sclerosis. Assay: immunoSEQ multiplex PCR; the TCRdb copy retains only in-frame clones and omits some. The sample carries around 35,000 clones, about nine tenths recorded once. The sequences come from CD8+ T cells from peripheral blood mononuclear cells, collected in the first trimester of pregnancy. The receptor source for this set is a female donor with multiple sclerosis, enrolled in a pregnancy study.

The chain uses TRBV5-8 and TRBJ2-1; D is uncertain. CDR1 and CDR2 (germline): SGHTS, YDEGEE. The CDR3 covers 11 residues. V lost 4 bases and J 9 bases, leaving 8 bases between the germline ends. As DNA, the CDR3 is TGTGCCAGCAGCACAAATGTTGAGCAGTTCTTC. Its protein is CASSTNVEQFF.

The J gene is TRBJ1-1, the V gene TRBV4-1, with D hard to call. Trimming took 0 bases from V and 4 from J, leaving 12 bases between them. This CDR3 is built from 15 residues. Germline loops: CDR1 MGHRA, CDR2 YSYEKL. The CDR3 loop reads CASSQESGKATEAFF. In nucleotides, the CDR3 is TGCGCCAGCAGCCAAGAGTCGGGGAAGGCCACTGAAGCTTTCTTT.

CDR3 DNA: TGTGCCAGCAGTTTTTCCCGAGGGGGTTCTGTTAGCTACGAGCAGTACTTC. Amino acid sequence: CASSFSRGGSVSYEQYF. This chain uses TRBV28 with TRBJ2-7; tentative D call: TRBD1 (6 bases). V dropped 3 bases and J dropped 3 bases, with 21 bases sitting between them. This CDR3 has 17 residues. Germline V gene sequence: CDR1 MDHEN, CDR2 SYDVKM.

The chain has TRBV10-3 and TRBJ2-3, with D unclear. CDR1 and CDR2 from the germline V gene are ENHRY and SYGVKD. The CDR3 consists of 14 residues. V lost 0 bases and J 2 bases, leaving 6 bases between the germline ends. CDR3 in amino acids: CAISESQHTDTQYF. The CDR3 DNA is TGTGCCATCAGTGAGTCACAGCACACAGATACGCAGTATTTT.

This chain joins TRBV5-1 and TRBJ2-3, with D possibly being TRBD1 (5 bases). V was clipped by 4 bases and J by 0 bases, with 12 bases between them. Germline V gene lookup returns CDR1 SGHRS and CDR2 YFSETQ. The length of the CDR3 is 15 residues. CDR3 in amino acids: CASSIRDMSTDTQYF. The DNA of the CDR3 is TGCGCCAGCAGCATCAGGGATATGAGCACAGATACGCAGTATTTT.

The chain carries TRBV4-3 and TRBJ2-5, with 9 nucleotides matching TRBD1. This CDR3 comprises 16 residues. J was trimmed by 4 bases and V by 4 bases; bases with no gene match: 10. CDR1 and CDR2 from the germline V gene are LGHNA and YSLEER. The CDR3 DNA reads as TGCGCCAGCAGCCGCAAGCCGGGACAGGGAGCAGAGACCCAGTACTTC. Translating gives CASSRKPGQGAETQYF.

The CDR3 nucleotides are TGTGCCAGCAGCCAGAGGACAGTCACCGGGGAGCTGTTTTTT. Translation: CASSQRTVTGELFF. The chain recombines TRBV4-2 with TRBJ2-2, with D maybe TRBD1 (6 bases). Germline lookup yields CDR1 LGHNA and CDR2 YNFKEQ. The CDR3 extends over 14 amino acids. The ends were cut back, 3 bases at V and 4 bases at J, with 9 bases in the middle.

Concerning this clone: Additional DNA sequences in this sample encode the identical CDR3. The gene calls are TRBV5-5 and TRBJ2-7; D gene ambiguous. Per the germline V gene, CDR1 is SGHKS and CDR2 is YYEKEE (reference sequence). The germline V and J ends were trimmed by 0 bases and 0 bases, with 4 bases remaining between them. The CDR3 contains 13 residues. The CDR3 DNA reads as TGTGCCAGCAGCTTGGGTAGCTCCTACGAGCAGTACTTC. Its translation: CASSLGSSYEQYF.

The CDR3 protein is CASSQGAQETQYF. In DNA, the CDR3 is TGTGCCAGCAGCCAGGGGGCCCAAGAGACCCAGTACTTC. This chain connects TRBV7-9 to TRBJ2-5; TRBD1 matches 8 bases. The CDR3 has 13 amino acids. Unmatched junction bases numbered 0, after V lost 5 bases and J lost 1 base. Germline V CDR1 and CDR2: SEHNR, FQNEAQ (reference sequence).

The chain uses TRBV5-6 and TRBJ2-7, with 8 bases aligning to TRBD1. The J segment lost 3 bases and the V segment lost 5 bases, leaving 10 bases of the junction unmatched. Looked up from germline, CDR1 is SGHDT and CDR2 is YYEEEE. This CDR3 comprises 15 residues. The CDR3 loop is CASRKDRDPHYEQYF. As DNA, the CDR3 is TGTGCCAGCAGGAAGGACAGGGATCCCCACTACGAGCAGTACTTC.

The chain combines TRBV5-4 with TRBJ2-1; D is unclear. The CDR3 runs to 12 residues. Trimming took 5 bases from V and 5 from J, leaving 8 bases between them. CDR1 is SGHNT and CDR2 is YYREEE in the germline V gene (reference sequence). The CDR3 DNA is TGTGCCAGCAGTCAACAGCACAATGAGCAGTTCTTC. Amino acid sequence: CASSQQHNEQFF.

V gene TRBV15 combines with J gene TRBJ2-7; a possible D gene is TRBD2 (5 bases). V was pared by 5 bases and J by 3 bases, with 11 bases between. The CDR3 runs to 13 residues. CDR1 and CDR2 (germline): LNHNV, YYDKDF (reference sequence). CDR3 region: CATSLGRDYEQYF. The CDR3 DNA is TGTGCCACCAGCTTAGGACGGGACTACGAGCAGTACTTC.

CDR3 coding DNA: TGCGCCAGCAGCCATGGACCCCTGGGAGGGGCCCACGAGCAGTACTTC. Residues: CASSHGPLGGAHEQYF. V is TRBV4-3 and J is TRBJ2-7; 7 nucleotides line up with TRBD2. J was trimmed by 5 bases and V by 3 bases; bases with no gene match: 13. Germline assignment: CDR1 LGHNA and CDR2 YSLEER. This CDR3 comprises 16 residues.

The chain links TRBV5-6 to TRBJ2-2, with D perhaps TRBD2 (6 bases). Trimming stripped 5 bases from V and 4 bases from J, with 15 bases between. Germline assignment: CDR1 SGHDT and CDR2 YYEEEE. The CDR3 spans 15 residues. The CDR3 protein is CASSYGLGGTGELFF. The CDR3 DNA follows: TGTGCCAGCAGTTATGGCCTCGGGGGCACCGGGGAGCTGTTTTTT.